The sequence of this TCR beta chain was determined in a study of PD-1 blockade in classical Hodgkin lymphoma. Study-level findings and limits: Relapsed/refractory patients reportedly had lower baseline diversity than newly diagnosed patients. No one has yet defined what causes the repertoire differences, which may be disease activity or prior therapy.

Germline V gene lookup returns CDR1 SGHVS and CDR2 FQNEAQ. This CDR3 has 13 amino acids. Time point reported: newly diagnosed, previously untreated cHL patient sample. Thawed PBMCs were subjected to magnetic negative selection, which yielded isolated CD8+ T cells. PBMCs representing newly diagnosed, untreated classical Hodgkin lymphoma functioned as the comparison. As concerns this clone: Its antigen is still unknown.

Some clones are missing from TCRdb's copy, which holds only in-frame ones; the method was immunoSEQ multiplex PCR. The sample lists 15,000 or so clones, roughly nine tenths occurring once. The V and J genes are TRBV7-8 and TRBJ2-5, with a possible D match to TRBD1 (6 bases). The end of the DNA is better explained by TRBJ2-7, so the J call may be wrong. The sequenced sample was CD8+ T cells from blood. This clonotype was obtained from a human donor with classical Hodgkin lymphoma. Here the CDR3 reads CASSFNRVAEQYF. The DNA for the CDR3 is TGTGCCAGCAGCTTCAACAGGGTGGCCGAGCAGTACTTC.